This entry lists 4 T cell receptor beta chains sequenced from one sample in a study of tumor and adjacent non-tumor tissue in lung cancer. No cell sorting was done before RNA was extracted from the tissue. A modified ARM-PCR protocol with three rounds of nested PCR amplified TCRbeta. TCRdb re-derived calls from the multiplex PCR reads in MiXCR, one entry per CDR3 protein. The table shows 68,000 or so distinct CDR3 sequences, with 60% occurring only once. The specimen sequenced was lung tumor tissue. Receptors originate from a man over 45 with non-small cell lung cancer.

The chain combines TRBV5-1 with TRBJ2-2; 14 bases map to TRBD2. The CDR3 has 17 amino acids. V trimming: 2 bases; J trimming: 5 bases; junction bases outside the gene matches: 5. Germline V CDR1 and CDR2: SGHRS, YFSETQ. The CDR3 coding sequence is TGCGCCAGCAGCTTAGACGGGACTAGCGGGAGTACCGGGGAGCTGTTTTTT. This codes for CASSLDGTSGSTGELFF. The full variable domain, its missing parts supplied by reference TRBV5-1 and TRBJ2-2, is KAGVTQTPRYLIKTRGQQVTLSCSPISGHRSVSWYQQTPGQGLQFLFEYFSETQRNKGNFPGRFSGRQFSNSRSEMNVSTLELGDSALYLCASSLDGTSGSTGELFFGEGSRLTVL.

Regarding this clonotype: Since the CDR3 does not end with the conserved phenylalanine or tryptophan, this likely comes from a read error. The limits of the CDR3 on the DNA are not certain, so only TCRdb's listed CDR3 is given. The chain couples TRBV11-2 to TRBJ2-7; TRBD1, the table's D call, was not compared with the DNA. Both ends counted, the CDR3 spans 13 residues. In germline, CDR1 is SGHAT, CDR2 FQNNGV. The CDR3 is CASSSDGTYEPYL.

The chain is built from TRBV10-3 and TRBJ2-3; D perhaps matches TRBD1 (6 bases). The CDR3 runs to 14 residues. The ends were cut back, 10 bases at V and 7 bases at J, with 21 bases in the middle. Germline V CDR1 and CDR2: ENHRY, SYGVKD. CDR3 sequence: CANIGAQQGNTQYF. The CDR3 region has the DNA TGTGCCAACATCGGGGCCCAACAGGGCAATACGCAGTATTTT.

Ten or more counts support this clonotype. The rearrangement links TRBV6-6 to TRBJ2-2; 7 nucleotides agree with TRBD2. CDR1 and CDR2 from the germline V gene are MNHNY and SVGAGI (reference sequence). Unmatched junction bases numbered 7, after V lost 5 bases and J lost 4 bases. The CDR3 length is 15 residues. The chain's CDR3 is CASSGRVAGTGELFF. CDR3 coding DNA: TGTGCCAGCAGTGGGCGAGTAGCGGGCACCGGGGAGCTGTTTTTT.